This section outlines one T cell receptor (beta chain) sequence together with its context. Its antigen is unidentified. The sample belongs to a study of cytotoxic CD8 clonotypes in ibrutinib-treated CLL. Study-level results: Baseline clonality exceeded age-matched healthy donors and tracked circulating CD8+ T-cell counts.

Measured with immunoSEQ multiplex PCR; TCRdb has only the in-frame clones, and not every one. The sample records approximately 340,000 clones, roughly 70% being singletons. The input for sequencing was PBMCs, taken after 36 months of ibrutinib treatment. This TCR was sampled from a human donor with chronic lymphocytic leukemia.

CDR3 loop: CASSLRKTGLGSAEQYF. In DNA, the CDR3 is TGTGCCAGCAGCTTAAGGAAAACAGGGTTGGGGAGTGCCGAGCAGTACTTC. The chain has TRBV7-8 and TRBJ2-7; tentative D call: TRBD1 (6 bases). CDR3 length equals 17 residues. V was clipped by 2 bases and J by 6 bases, with 23 bases between them. The germline V gene encodes CDR1 SGHVS and CDR2 FQNEAQ.